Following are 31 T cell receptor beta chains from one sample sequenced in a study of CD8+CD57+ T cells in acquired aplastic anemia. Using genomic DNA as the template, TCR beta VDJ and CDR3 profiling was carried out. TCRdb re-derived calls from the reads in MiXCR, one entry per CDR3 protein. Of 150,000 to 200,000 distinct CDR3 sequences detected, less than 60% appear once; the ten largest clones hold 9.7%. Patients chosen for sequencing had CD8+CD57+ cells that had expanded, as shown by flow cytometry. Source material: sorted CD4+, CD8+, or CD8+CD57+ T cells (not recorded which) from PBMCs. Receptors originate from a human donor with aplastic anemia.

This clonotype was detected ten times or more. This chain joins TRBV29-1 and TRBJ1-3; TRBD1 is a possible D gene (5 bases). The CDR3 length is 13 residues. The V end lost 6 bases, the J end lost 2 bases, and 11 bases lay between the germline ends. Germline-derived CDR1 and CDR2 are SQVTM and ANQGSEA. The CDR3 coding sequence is TGCAGCGTCGGCAAAGGGGCTGGAAACACCATATATTTT. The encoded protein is CSVGKGAGNTIYF.

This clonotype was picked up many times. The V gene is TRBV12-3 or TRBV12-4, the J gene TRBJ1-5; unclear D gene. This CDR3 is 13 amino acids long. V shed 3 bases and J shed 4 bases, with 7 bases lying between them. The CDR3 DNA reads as TGTGCCAGCAGTTTCTCGGGAAATCAGCCCCAGCATTTT. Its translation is CASSFSGNQPQHF.

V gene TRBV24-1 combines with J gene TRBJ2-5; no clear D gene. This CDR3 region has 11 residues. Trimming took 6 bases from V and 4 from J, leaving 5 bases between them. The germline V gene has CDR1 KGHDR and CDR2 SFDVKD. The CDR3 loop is CATSSGETQYF. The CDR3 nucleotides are TGTGCCACCAGTTCGGGAGAGACCCAGTACTTC.

The CDR3 loop is CASSFGDYYEQYF. CDR3 DNA sequence: TGTGCCAGCAGCTTCGGGGATTACTACGAGCAGTACTTC. The chain has TRBV7-2 and TRBJ2-7, with D tentatively TRBD2 (5 bases). The V end lost 3 bases, the J end lost 3 bases, and 9 bases lay between the germline ends. The CDR3 has 13 amino acids. Germline CDR1 SGHTA, CDR2 FQGNSA.

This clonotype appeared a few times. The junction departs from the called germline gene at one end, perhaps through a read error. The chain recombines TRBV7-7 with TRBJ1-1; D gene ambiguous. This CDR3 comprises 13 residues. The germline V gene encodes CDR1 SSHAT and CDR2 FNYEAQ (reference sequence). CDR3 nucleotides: TGTGCTAGCAGCAACTCTGAGAACACTGAAGCTTTCTTT. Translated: CASSNSENTEAFF.

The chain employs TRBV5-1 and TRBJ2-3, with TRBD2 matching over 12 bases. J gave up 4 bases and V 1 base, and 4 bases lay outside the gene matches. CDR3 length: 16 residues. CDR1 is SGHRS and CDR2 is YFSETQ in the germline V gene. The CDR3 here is CASSLSLAGGPDTQYF. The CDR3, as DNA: TGCGCCAGCAGCTTGTCTCTAGCGGGGGGGCCAGATACGCAGTATTTT. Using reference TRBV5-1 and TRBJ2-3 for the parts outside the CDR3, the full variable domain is KAGVTQTPRYLIKTRGQQVTLSCSPISGHRSVSWYQQTPGQGLQFLFEYFSETQRNKGNFPGRFSGRQFSNSRSEMNVSTLELGDSALYLCASSLSLAGGPDTQYFGPGTRLTVL.

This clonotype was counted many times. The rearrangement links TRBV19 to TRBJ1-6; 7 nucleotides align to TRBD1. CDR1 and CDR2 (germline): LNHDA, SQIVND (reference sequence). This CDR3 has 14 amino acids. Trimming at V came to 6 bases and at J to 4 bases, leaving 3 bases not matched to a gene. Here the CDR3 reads CASRWDSYNSPLHF. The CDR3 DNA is TGTGCCAGTAGATGGGACAGTTATAATTCACCCCTCCACTTT. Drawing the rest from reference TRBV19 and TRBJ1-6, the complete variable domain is DGGITQSPKYLFRKEGQNVTLSCEQNLNHDAMYWYRQDPGQGLRLIYYSQIVNDFQKGDIAEGYSVSREKKESFPLTVTSAQKNPTAFYLCASRWDSYNSPLHFGNGTRLTVT.

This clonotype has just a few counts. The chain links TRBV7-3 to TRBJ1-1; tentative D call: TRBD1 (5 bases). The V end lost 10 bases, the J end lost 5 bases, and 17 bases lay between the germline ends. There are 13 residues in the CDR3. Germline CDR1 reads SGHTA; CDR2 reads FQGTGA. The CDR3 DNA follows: TGTGCCATCCATCAGGGAAAAAGGACTGAAGCTTTCTTT. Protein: CAIHQGKRTEAFF.

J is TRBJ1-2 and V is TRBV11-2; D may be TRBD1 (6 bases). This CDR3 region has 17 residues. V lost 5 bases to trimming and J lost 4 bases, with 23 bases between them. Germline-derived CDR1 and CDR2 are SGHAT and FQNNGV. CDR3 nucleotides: TGTGCCAGCAGCGCGAACCGGGACATACAGAGGGGCTATGGCTACACCTTC. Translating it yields CASSANRDIQRGYGYTF.

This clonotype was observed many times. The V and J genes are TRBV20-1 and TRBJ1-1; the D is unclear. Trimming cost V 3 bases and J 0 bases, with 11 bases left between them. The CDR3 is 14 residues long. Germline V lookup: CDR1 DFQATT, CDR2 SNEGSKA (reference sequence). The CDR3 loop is CSASPVTVNTEAFF. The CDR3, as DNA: TGCAGTGCTAGCCCGGTAACCGTGAACACTGAAGCTTTCTTT.

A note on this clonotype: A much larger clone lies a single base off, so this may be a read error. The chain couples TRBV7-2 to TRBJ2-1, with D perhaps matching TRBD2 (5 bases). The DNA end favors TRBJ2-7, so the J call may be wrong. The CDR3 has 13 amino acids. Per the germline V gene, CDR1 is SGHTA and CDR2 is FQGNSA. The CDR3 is CASSLSSYNEQYF. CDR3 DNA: TGTGCCAGCAGCCTATCTAGCTACAATGAGCAGTACTTC.

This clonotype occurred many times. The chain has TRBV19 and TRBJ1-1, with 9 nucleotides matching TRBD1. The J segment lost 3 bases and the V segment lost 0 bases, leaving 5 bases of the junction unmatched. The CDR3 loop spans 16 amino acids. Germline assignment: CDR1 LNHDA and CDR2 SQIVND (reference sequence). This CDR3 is CASSIERDRVDTEAFF. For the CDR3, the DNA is TGTGCCAGTAGTATAGAGAGGGACAGGGTGGACACTGAAGCTTTCTTT.

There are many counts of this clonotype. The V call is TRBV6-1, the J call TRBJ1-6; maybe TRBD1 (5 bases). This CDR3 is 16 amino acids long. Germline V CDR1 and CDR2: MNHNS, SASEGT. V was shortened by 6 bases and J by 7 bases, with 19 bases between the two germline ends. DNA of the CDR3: TGTGCCAGCAGCCGAATCGACAGCCTCGGGAATTCACCCCTCCACTTT. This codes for CASSRIDSLGNSPLHF.

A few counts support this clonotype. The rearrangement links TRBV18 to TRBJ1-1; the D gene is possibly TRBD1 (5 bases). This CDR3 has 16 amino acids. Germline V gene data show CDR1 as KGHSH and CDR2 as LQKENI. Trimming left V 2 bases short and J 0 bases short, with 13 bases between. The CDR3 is CASSPGSGQMNTEAFF. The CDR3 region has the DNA TGTGCCAGCTCACCAGGGTCGGGGCAGATGAACACTGAAGCTTTCTTT.

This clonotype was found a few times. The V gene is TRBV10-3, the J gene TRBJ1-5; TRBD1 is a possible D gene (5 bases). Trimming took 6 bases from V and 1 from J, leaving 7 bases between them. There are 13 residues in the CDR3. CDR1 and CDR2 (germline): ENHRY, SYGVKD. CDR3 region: CAISRDSNQPQHF. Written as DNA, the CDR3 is TGTGCCATCAGCCGGGACAGCAATCAGCCCCAGCATTTT.

Here the CDR3 DNA reads TGTGCCACCAGTGATTTGCGGGAGGGGTACTCCTACGAGCAGTACTTC. It yields the protein CATSDLREGYSYEQYF. J is TRBJ2-7 and V is TRBV24-1; 8 nucleotides match TRBD2. Germline V CDR1 and CDR2: KGHDR, SFDVKD. The CDR3 has 16 residues. The junction had 3 bases not matched to a gene; V was cut back by 0 bases and J by 0 bases.

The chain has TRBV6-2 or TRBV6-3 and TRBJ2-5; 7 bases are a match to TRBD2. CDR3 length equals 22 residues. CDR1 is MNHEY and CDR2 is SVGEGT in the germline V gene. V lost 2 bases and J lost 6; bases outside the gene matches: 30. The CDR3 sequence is CASSYNGAASPDVLGRPKTQYF. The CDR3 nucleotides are TGTGCCAGCAGTTACAACGGAGCAGCGAGTCCTGACGTACTCGGGAGGCCCAAGACCCAGTACTTC.

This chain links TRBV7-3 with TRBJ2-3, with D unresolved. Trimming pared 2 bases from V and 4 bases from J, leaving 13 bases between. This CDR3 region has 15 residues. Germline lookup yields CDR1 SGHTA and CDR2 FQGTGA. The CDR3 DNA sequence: TGTGCCAGCAGCTTAGTTGGCAGTGACGCAGATACGCAGTATTTT. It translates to CASSLVGSDADTQYF.

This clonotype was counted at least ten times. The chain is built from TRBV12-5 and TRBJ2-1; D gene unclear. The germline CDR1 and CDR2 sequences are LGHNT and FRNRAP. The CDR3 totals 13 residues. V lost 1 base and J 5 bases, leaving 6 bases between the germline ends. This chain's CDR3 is CASGLDWDNEQFF. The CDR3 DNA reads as TGTGCTAGTGGTTTGGACTGGGACAATGAGCAGTTCTTC. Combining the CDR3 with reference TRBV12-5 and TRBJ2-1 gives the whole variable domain DARVTQTPRHKVTEMGQEVTMRCQPILGHNTVFWYRQTMMQGLELLAYFRNRAPLDDSGMPKDRFSAEMPDATLATLKIQPSEPRDSAVYFCASGLDWDNEQFFGPGTRLTVL.

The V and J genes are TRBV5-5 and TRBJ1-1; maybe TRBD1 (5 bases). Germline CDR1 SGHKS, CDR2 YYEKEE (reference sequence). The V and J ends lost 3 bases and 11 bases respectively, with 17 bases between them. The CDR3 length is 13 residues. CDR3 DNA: TGTGCCAGCAGCTCCACCAAGTCGGGGCGCGCTTTCTTT. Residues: CASSSTKSGRAFF.

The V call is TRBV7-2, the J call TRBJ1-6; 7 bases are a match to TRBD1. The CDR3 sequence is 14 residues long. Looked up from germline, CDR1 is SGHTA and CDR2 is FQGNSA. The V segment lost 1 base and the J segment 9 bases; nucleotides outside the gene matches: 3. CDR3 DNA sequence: TGTGCCAGCAGCTTAGGACAGGGAGGTTCACCCCTCCACTTT. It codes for CASSLGQGGSPLHF.

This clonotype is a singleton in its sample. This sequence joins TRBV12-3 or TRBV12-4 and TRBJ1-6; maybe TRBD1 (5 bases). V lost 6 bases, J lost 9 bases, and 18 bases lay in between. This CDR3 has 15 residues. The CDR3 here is CASSRQPGLGSPLHF. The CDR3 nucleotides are TGTGCCAGCAGCCGACAGCCAGGGTTGGGTTCACCCCTCCACTTT.

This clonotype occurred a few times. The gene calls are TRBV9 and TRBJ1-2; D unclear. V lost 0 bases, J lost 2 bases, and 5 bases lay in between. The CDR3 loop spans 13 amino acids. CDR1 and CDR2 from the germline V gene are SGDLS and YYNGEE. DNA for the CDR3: TGTGCCAGCAGCGTAGGACCAAACTATGGCTACACCTTC. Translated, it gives CASSVGPNYGYTF.

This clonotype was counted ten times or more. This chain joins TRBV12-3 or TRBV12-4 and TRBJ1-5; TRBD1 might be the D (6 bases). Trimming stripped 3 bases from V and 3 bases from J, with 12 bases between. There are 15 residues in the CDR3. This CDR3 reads CASSFLQGVNQPQHF. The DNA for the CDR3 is TGTGCCAGCAGTTTTTTACAGGGAGTCAATCAGCCCCAGCATTTT.

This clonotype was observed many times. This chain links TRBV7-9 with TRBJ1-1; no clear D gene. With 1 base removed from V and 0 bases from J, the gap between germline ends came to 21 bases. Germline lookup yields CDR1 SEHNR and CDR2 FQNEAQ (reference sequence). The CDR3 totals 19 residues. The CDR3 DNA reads TGTGCCAGCAGCTTAGAGTTTGTAATCGACTCACCAATGAACACTGAAGCTTTCTTT. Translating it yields CASSLEFVIDSPMNTEAFF. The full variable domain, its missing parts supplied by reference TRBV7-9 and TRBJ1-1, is DTGVSQNPRHKITKRGQNVTFRCDPISEHNRLYWYRQTLGQGPEFLTYFQNEAQLEKSRLLSDRFSAERPKGSFSTLEIQRTEQGDSAMYLCASSLEFVIDSPMNTEAFFGQGTRLTVV.

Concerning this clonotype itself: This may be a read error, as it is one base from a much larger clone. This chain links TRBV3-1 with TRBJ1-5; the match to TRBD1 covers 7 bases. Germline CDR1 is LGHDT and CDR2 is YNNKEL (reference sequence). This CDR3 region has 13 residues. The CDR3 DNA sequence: TGTGCCAGCAGCCAGGGACAGCATCATCCCCAGCATTTT. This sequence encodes CASSQGQHHPQHF.

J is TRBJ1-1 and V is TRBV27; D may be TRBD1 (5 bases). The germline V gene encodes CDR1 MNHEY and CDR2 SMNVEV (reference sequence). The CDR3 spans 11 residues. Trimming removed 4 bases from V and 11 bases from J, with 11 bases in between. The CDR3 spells CASSWGSEAFF. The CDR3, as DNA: TGTGCCAGCAGTTGGGGGAGTGAGGCTTTCTTT.

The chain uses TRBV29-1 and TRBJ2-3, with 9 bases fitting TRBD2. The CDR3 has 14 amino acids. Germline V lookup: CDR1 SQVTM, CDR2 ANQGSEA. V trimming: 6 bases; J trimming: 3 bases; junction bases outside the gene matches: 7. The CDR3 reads CSVGLASRTDTQYF. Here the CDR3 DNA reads TGCAGCGTGGGACTAGCTAGTAGGACAGATACGCAGTATTTT.

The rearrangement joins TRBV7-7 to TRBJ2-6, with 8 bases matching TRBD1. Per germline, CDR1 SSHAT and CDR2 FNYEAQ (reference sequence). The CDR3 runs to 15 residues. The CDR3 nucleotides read TGTGCTAGCGCACAGGGGGGCTCTGGGGCCAACGTCCTGACTTTC. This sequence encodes CASAQGGSGANVLTF.

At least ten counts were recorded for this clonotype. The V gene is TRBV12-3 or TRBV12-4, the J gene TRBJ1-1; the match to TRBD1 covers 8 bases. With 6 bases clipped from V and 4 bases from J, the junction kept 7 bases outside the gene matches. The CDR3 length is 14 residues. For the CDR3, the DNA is TGTGCCAGCAGCCGACAGGGGTGGGTCACTGAAGCTTTCTTT. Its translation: CASSRQGWVTEAFF.

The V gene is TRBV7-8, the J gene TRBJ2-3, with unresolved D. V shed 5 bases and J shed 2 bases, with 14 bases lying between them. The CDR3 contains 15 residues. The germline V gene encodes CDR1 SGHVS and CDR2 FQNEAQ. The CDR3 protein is CASSEGPEITDTQYF. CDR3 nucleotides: TGTGCCAGCAGCGAAGGACCGGAAATCACAGATACGCAGTATTTT.